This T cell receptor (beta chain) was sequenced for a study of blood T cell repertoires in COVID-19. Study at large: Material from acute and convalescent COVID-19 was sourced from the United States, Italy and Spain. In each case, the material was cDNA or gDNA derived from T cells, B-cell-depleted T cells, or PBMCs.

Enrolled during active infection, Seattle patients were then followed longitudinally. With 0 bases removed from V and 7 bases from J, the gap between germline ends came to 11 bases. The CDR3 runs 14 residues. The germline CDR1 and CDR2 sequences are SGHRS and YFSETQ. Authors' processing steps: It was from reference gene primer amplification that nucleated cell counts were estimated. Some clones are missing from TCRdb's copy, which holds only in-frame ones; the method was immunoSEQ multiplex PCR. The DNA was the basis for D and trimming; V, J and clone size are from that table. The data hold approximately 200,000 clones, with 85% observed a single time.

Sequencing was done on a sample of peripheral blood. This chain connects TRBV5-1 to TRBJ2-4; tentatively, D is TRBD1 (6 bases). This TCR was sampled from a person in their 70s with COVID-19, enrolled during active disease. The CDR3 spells CASSLEVRGNIQYF. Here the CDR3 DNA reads TGCGCCAGCAGCTTGGAAGTTAGGGGGAACATTCAGTACTTC.